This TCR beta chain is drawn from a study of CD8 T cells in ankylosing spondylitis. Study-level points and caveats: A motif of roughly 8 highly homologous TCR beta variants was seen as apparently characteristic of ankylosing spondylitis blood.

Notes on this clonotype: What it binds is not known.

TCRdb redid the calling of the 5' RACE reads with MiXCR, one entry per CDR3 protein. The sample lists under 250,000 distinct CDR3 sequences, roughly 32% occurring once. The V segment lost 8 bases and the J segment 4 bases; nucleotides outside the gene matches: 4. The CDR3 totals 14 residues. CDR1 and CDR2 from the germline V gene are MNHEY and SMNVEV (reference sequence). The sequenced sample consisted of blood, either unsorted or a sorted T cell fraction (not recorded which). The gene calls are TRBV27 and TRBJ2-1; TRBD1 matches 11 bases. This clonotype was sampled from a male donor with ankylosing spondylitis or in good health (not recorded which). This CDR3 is CASRRDRGYNEQFF. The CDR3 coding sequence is TGTGCCAGCCGTCGGGACAGGGGGTACAATGAGCAGTTCTTC.